The clone carrying this TCR beta chain appeared a few times. Its antigen remains unidentified. The data were obtained in a study of early T cells in non-severe SARS-CoV-2 infection. In the study overall: The authors sequenced bulk RNA from unsorted whole blood, leaving chains unpaired.

Notes on the study in general: VDJdb matching, biased toward anti-spike CD8 responses, missed private and CD4 specificities.

This CDR3 has 15 residues. Trimming took off 2 bases at V and 4 bases at J, with 12 bases between the two ends. Germline loops: CDR1 MNHEY, CDR2 SVGAGI. Molecules of cDNA were individually given unique molecular identifiers that were attached to them. TCRdb analysed the 5' RACE reads with MiXCR anew, one entry per CDR3 protein. The sample has some 71,000 distinct CDR3 sequences, roughly 10% seen once. This sample comprised whole blood, obtained at baseline. This TCR was sampled from an adult who was a healthcare worker with PCR-confirmed SARS-CoV-2 infection or an uninfected control (not recorded which). V is TRBV6-5 and J is TRBJ2-1, with D perhaps given as TRBD1 or TRBD2 (6 bases each). CDR3 loop: CASSYGGGLYNEQFF. CDR3 in DNA: TGTGCCAGCAGTTACGGAGGGGGGCTTTACAATGAGCAGTTCTTC.